This TCR beta chain came from a study of low-dose radiotherapy and immunotherapy resistance in tumors (dated by TCRdb to between 2022 and 2023). Broadly, across the study: In Cohort 1, 0.5 Gy per fraction was delivered every 2 weeks, and a total PTV dose of 6.5 Gy was prescribed. Patients in Cohort 2 were given 1 Gy per fraction every two weeks, for a total of 13 Gy across 26 weeks. Nivolumab was administered intravenously as a 240 mg flat dose every two weeks, and ipilimumab was administered intravenously at 1 mg/kg every six weeks. Intravenous cyclophosphamide at 200 mg/m2 was administered every two weeks, one day ahead of each radiation and immunotherapy administration. Starting on cycle 1 day 1, patients took 300 mg of aspirin by mouth once a day for four cycles. Randomization of trial participants into treatment groups was not performed. Eight patients were included in the translational analysis, namely three from the first dose cohort plus the first five from the second dose cohort.

These reads were obtained on an Illumina HiSeq 2500. To make first-strand cDNA, Superscript III was used along with a set of TRAV- and TRBV-specific primers so that both the TCRalpha and TCRbeta chains were covered. TCRs were amplified for approximately 20 PCR cycles with Phusion, using a constant-region primer paired with the adapter attached to the V primers. The MessageAmp II aRNA Amplification Kit was used to amplify the isolated mRNA, with in vitro transcription run for over 15 hours at 37 degrees C. The Dynabeads mRNA DIRECT Purification Kit was used to isolate the mRNA for TCR sequencing. Indexed Illumina adapters were added in a second approximately 27-cycle Phusion PCR, and the resulting products were purified with AMPure XP beads. As for the authors' bioinformatics: Using custom Perl scripts, TCR sequences that encoded the same protein were pooled, out-of-frame sequences were dropped, and the abundance of each clonotype was calculated. TCR sequences supported by only a single read were excluded from analysis. The metrics used to describe the repertoires included Shannon entropy, Gini index, clonality, richness, and the frequency of TCRs shared between repertoires. TCRdb trimmed the raw reads at Q25, called clones with MiXCR and kept productive beta chains. Rows merge per CDR3 protein into single entries with the most common DNA and genes. These V and J calls originate from TCRdb's pipeline instead of the authors' own analysis. This sample has 35,000 to 45,000 distinct CDR3 sequences in its table, and 25% to 40% of those were observed once. The ten largest clones capture 3.5% to 4% of the sample.

This clonotype occurred a few times. Its antigen specificity is not known. Nothing much larger sits one base from this clone, and base qualities are not available. The time point label for this specimen denotes: before trial treatment. The donors took part in RACIN, a single-arm, phase I, dose-escalation trial that combined nivolumab, ipilimumab, aspirin, low-dose cyclophosphamide and low-dose radiotherapy. To be eligible, a patient needed to have an advanced solid tumor that was TIL-negative. The sample consisted of PBMCs, taken before treatment. The clonotype was recovered from a male donor with gallbladder cancer.

The CDR3 protein sequence reads: CASSFPSGRSAHNEQFF. In nucleotides, the sequence is TGTGCCAGCAGCTTTCCTAGCGGGAGGTCGGCCCACAATGAGCAGTTCTTC. The chain is encoded by TRBV11-2 joined to TRBJ2-1, and TRBD2 matches 11 of the central bases. Spanning cysteine to phenylalanine, the CDR3 consists of 17 amino acids. Only the CDR3 DNA is retained, 51 bases long and in frame from the first base. As encoded in the germline V gene, CDR1 is SGHAT while CDR2 is FQNNGV. Germline trimming amounts to 3 bases on V and 5 bases on J, with 9 as the count of junction bases outside the gene matches.